These 30 T cell receptor beta chains came from one sample sequenced in a study of cytomegalovirus exposure and HLA in healthy donors. PCR amplification relied on 60 Vbeta primers (plus 13 Jbeta primers). TCRdb's copy holds only in-frame clones and misses some; the assay was immunoSEQ multiplex PCR. The data contain 150,000 to 200,000 clones, over 80% of them singletons. Sequences were obtained from PBMCs. All receptors come from a woman aged 18-29 years in good health and CMV-seronegative.

The chain couples TRBV19 to TRBJ2-5; 8 bases fit TRBD2. CDR1 is LNHDA and CDR2 is SQIVND in the germline V gene (reference sequence). J lost 5 bases, V lost 6 bases, and 11 bases had no gene match. CDR3 length equals 15 residues. The CDR3 loop reads CASSPTGTSRETQYF. The CDR3 DNA is TGTGCCAGTAGCCCAACCGGGACTAGTCGGGAGACCCAGTACTTC.

The rearrangement uses TRBV6-1 and TRBJ2-1, with 12 bases fitting TRBD2. CDR3 size: 16 residues. Trimming at V came to 4 bases and at J to 9 bases, leaving 10 bases not matched to a gene. In germline, CDR1 is MNHNS, CDR2 SASEGT. The DNA for the CDR3 is TGTGCCAGCAGTGGAACCCTAGCGGGGGGGCAGGGTGAGCAGTTCTTC. Its protein product is CASSGTLAGGQGEQFF.

The J gene is TRBJ1-1, the V gene TRBV18; D gene unclear. Germline CDR1 reads KGHSH; CDR2 reads LQKENI. The CDR3 spans 14 residues. Trimming stripped 5 bases from V and 4 bases from J, with 14 bases between. CDR3 DNA: TGTGCCAGCTCATCCGGACTCACAGTCACTGAAGCTTTCTTT. Translating it yields CASSSGLTVTEAFF.

The V call is TRBV20-1, the J call TRBJ1-2; D is perhaps TRBD1 (5 bases). In germline, CDR1 is DFQATT, CDR2 SNEGSKA (reference sequence). This CDR3 region has 11 residues. Trimming shortened V by 6 bases and J by 6 bases, and 11 bases separated the two germline ends. CDR3 loop: CSARTSDGYTF. The CDR3 DNA is TGCAGTGCCCGGACATCCGATGGCTACACCTTC.

J is TRBJ1-6 and V is TRBV11-2, with D unclear. V lost 5 bases and J 7 bases, leaving 15 bases between the germline ends. In germline, CDR1 is SGHAT, CDR2 FQNNGV. The CDR3 runs to 15 residues. In DNA form, the CDR3 reads TGTGCCAGCAGCCAGCGGGCCTCCCCAAATTCACCCCTCCACTTT. Encoded protein: CASSQRASPNSPLHF.

This sequence joins TRBV2 and TRBJ2-1; 8 bases are shared with TRBD1. CDR3 length equals 15 residues. CDR1 is SNHLY and CDR2 is FYNNEI in the germline V gene. The V gene end was trimmed by 7 bases and the J gene end by 7 bases; junction bases not matched to a gene: 12. The CDR3 region is CASNPAGTGQNEQFF. The CDR3 DNA reads TGTGCCAGCAATCCGGCGGGGACAGGCCAAAATGAGCAGTTCTTC.

The chain couples TRBV9 to TRBJ1-5, with a tentative D call TRBD1 (6 bases). With 3 bases removed from V and 6 bases from J, the gap between germline ends came to 16 bases. The length of the CDR3 is 15 residues. CDR1 SGDLS and CDR2 YYNGEE come from the germline V gene. The CDR3 nucleotides read TGTGCCAGCAGCGCTTCAGGGGAAACCTTTCAGCCCCAGCATTTT. Protein product: CASSASGETFQPQHF.

V is TRBV5-5 and J is TRBJ2-4; D call uncertain. CDR1 and CDR2 (germline): SGHKS, YYEKEE (reference sequence). The V and J ends lost 0 bases and 4 bases respectively, with 5 bases between them. The CDR3 covers 13 residues. CDR3 amino acids: CASSLDRKNIQYF. CDR3 nucleotide sequence: TGTGCCAGCAGCTTGGACAGAAAAAACATTCAGTACTTC.

The chain employs TRBV27 and TRBJ2-6, with 7 bases fitting TRBD2. CDR3 length equals 14 residues. Germline V lookup: CDR1 MNHEY, CDR2 SMNVEV (reference sequence). The junction had 2 bases not matched to a gene; V was cut back by 2 bases and J by 7 bases. The CDR3 spells CASSLGGVANVLTF. CDR3 nucleotide sequence: TGTGCCAGCAGTTTAGGGGGGGTCGCCAACGTCCTGACTTTC.

This clone was observed a handful of times. The rearrangement joins TRBV7-2 to TRBJ1-3; 10 nucleotides align to TRBD1. The V gene's germline CDR1 is SGHTA and CDR2 FQGNSA. The length of the CDR3 is 16 residues. V shed 2 bases and J 5 bases; nucleotides not matched to a gene: 6. The CDR3 sequence is CASSLMSGQGRNTIYF. For the CDR3, the DNA is TGTGCCAGCAGCTTAATGTCGGGACAGGGGAGAAACACCATATATTTT.

Remarks on this clone: Sequence at one end of the junction differs from germline and may be a read error. The V and J genes are TRBV6-5 and TRBJ1-1; D possibly corresponds to TRBD1 (6 bases). The CDR3 is made up of 14 amino acids. CDR1 and CDR2 from the germline V gene are MNHEY and SVGAGI. CDR3 in DNA: TGTGCCAACAGTTTCACCTCGACAGGCCTTGAAGCTTTCTTT. It yields the protein CANSFTSTGLEAFF.

V is TRBV5-3 and J is TRBJ1-5, with D maybe TRBD1 (6 bases). TRBV5-3 is sorted into the ORF group, with uncertain function. Trimming left V 5 bases short and J 9 bases short, with 18 bases between. The CDR3 is 14 amino acids. CDR3 sequence reads: CARRDRQADRPQHF. In nucleotides, the CDR3 is TGTGCCAGAAGGGATAGACAGGCCGATCGGCCCCAGCATTTT.

The chain is built from TRBV25-1 and TRBJ1-3; TRBD1 agrees at 8 bases. V trimming: 5 bases; J trimming: 4 bases; junction bases outside the gene matches: 4. The V gene's germline CDR1 is MGHDK and CDR2 SYGVNS. This CDR3 has 14 amino acids. CDR3 sequence: CASSKTGVGNTIYF. The CDR3 DNA follows: TGTGCCAGCAGTAAGACAGGGGTCGGAAACACCATATATTTT.

This sequence joins TRBV7-9 and TRBJ2-7; no clear D gene. V was trimmed by 0 bases and J by 5 bases, leaving 14 bases between them. This CDR3 region has 15 residues. Germline CDR1 and CDR2: SEHNR and FQNEAQ (reference sequence). The CDR3 here is CASSLASLNTDEQYF. Here the CDR3 DNA reads TGTGCCAGCAGCTTAGCTTCCCTTAATACGGACGAGCAGTACTTC.

V gene TRBV28 combines with J gene TRBJ1-2; D is uncertain. There are 11 residues in the CDR3. CDR1 and CDR2 (germline): MDHEN, SYDVKM. The germline V and J ends were trimmed by 10 bases and 1 base, with 7 bases remaining between them. The CDR3 DNA sequence: TGTGCCACCCGGGTTAACTATGGCTACACCTTC. It codes for CATRVNYGYTF.

The chain combines TRBV7-2 with TRBJ2-1, with 11 bases matching TRBD2. CDR3 length equals 15 residues. Per germline, CDR1 SGHTA and CDR2 FQGNSA. With V trimmed by 5 bases and J by 3 bases, 3 bases remained unmatched. Here the CDR3 DNA reads TGTGCCAGCAGCCAAACTAGCGGGGGCTACAATGAGCAGTTCTTC. This translates into CASSQTSGGYNEQFF.

This sequence joins TRBV6-1 and TRBJ1-2; D possibly corresponds to TRBD1 (6 bases). Germline CDR1 is MNHNS and CDR2 is SASEGT. The V end lost 7 bases, the J end lost 4 bases, and 13 bases lay between the germline ends. The CDR3 totals 13 residues. CDR3: CASIEDSVYGYTF. DNA of the CDR3: TGTGCCAGCATTGAGGACAGCGTCTATGGCTACACCTTC.

This sequence joins TRBV19 and TRBJ2-7; 8 positions agree with TRBD2. Trimming cost V 10 bases and J 0 bases; bases outside gene matches: 2. CDR3 length: 12 residues. Germline V gene data show CDR1 as LNHDA and CDR2 as SQIVND (reference sequence). The chain's CDR3 is CATGLGSYEQYF. CDR3 DNA: TGTGCCACGGGACTAGGCTCCTACGAGCAGTACTTC. The variable domain in full, with the rest retrieved from reference TRBV19 and TRBJ2-7, is DGGITQSPKYLFRKEGQNVTLSCEQNLNHDAMYWYRQDPGQGLRLIYYSQIVNDFQKGDIAEGYSVSREKKESFPLTVTSAQKNPTAFYLCATGLGSYEQYFGPGTRLTVT.

This chain uses TRBV11-2 with TRBJ1-2; tentative D call: TRBD1 (5 bases). The CDR3 has 14 amino acids. The germline V gene has CDR1 SGHAT and CDR2 FQNNGV. Deletions cut 5 bases from V and 8 bases from J, with 18 bases between. The CDR3 loop is CASSLDVGGNGYTF. For the CDR3, the DNA is TGTGCCAGCAGCCTCGACGTGGGGGGAAACGGCTACACCTTC. The variable domain in full, with the rest retrieved from reference TRBV11-2 and TRBJ1-2, is EAGVAQSPRYKIIEKRQSVAFWCNPISGHATLYWYQQILGQGPKLLIQFQNNGVVDDSQLPKDRFSAERLKGVDSTLKIQPAKLEDSAVYLCASSLDVGGNGYTFGSGTRLTVV.

V usage is TRBV30 and J usage is TRBJ2-5; 10 bases agree with TRBD2. Germline V CDR1 and CDR2: GTSNPN, SVGIG (reference sequence). There are 15 residues in the CDR3. Germline trimming cut 0 bases from V and 5 bases from J; bases unmatched to any gene: 6. The CDR3 nucleotides read TGTGCCTGGAGTGTAGGAGCGGGGGGGCAGGAGACCCAGTACTTC. This gives the protein CAWSVGAGGQETQYF.

This chain uses TRBV6-5 with TRBJ1-4, with 7 positions matching TRBD1. The CDR3 extends over 15 amino acids. V shed 2 bases and J 3 bases; nucleotides not matched to a gene: 3. Germline CDR1 reads MNHEY; CDR2 reads SVGAGI. Here the CDR3 DNA reads TGTGCCAGCAGTTACAGGGGGCTGGCTAATGAAAAACTGTTTTTT. Encoded protein: CASSYRGLANEKLFF.

The V gene is TRBV5-1, the J gene TRBJ2-3; possibly TRBD1 for D (5 bases). The CDR3 is made up of 16 amino acids. CDR1 and CDR2 (germline): SGHRS, YFSETQ. The V end lost 5 bases, the J end lost 1 base, and 17 bases lay between the germline ends. This CDR3 is CASSYKGLGGTDTQYF. CDR3 nucleotides: TGCGCCAGCAGTTACAAGGGGCTTGGAGGCACAGATACGCAGTATTTT.

The rearrangement links TRBV6-1 to TRBJ2-7, with 7 bases that match TRBD1. The CDR3 has 14 residues. Trimming removed 3 bases from V and 2 bases from J; junction bases left unmatched: 4. Germline V gene data show CDR1 as MNHNS and CDR2 as SASEGT. CDR3 bases: TGTGCCAGCAGTGATTTTCAGGGGGCCTACGAGCAGTACTTC. Amino acids: CASSDFQGAYEQYF.

The CDR3 is CASSPRWTGENNEQFF. CDR3 bases: TGTGCCAGCTCACCTAGATGGACCGGGGAGAACAATGAGCAGTTCTTC. V usage is TRBV18 and J usage is TRBJ2-1; possible D gene TRBD2, 5 bases. V lost 3 bases, J lost 5 bases, and 17 bases lay in between. The CDR3 is 16 residues long. Germline V gives CDR1 KGHSH, CDR2 LQKENI.

The V and J genes are TRBV10-3 and TRBJ2-4, with TRBD1 as a possible D gene (5 bases). Germline V gives CDR1 ENHRY, CDR2 SYGVKD. Between the trimmed V and J ends, which lost 0 bases and 3 bases, there was a span of 12 bases. This CDR3 has 16 amino acids. In nucleotides, the CDR3 is TGTGCCATCAGTGAGTCGGACATTACGGGCAAAAACATTCAGTACTTC. The encoded protein is CAISESDITGKNIQYF.

This chain links TRBV18 with TRBJ2-5; TRBD1 aligns across 7 bases. The CDR3 sequence is 15 residues long. Germline V gene data show CDR1 as KGHSH and CDR2 as LQKENI. V was clipped by 3 bases and J by 5 bases; unmatched bases: 9. The CDR3 is CASSPTGSRLETQYF. The CDR3, as DNA: TGTGCCAGCTCACCGACAGGGTCGCGGTTGGAGACCCAGTACTTC.

V usage is TRBV27 and J usage is TRBJ2-1; the D gene is possibly TRBD1 (6 bases). V was pared by 6 bases and J by 8 bases, with 17 bases between. The CDR3 length is 14 residues. Looked up from germline, CDR1 is MNHEY and CDR2 is SMNVEV (reference sequence). The CDR3 nucleotides are TGTGCCAGCAGGGGGGCCCAACATCCTGATGAGCAGTTCTTC. Amino acid sequence: CASRGAQHPDEQFF.

V usage is TRBV18 and J usage is TRBJ2-7; 13 bases are a match to TRBD2. Germline lookup yields CDR1 KGHSH and CDR2 LQKENI. The CDR3 runs to 18 residues. Losses at the gene ends were 3 bases for V and 1 base for J; bases not matched to a gene: 9. The CDR3 DNA reads TGTGCCAGCTCACCCCAACAGACTAGCGGGGGGTTATCCTACGAGCAGTACTTC. Translation: CASSPQQTSGGLSYEQYF.

Notes on this clone: In the same sample, other DNA sequences code for this CDR3. V is TRBV15 and J is TRBJ2-7; D not resolved. V shed 0 bases and J shed 4 bases, with 10 bases lying between them. The CDR3 sequence is 14 residues long. Germline-derived CDR1 and CDR2 are LNHNV and YYDKDF (reference sequence). The CDR3 DNA sequence: TGTGCCACCAGCAGAGATCTGGCATCTTACGAGCAGTACTTC. It translates to CATSRDLASYEQYF.

The gene calls are TRBV11-3 and TRBJ2-1, with D tentatively TRBD2 (6 bases). The length of the CDR3 is 16 residues. Deletions cut 4 bases from V and 0 bases from J, with 13 bases between. Germline V gene data show CDR1 as SGHNT and CDR2 as YENEEA. The CDR3 region is CASSSRGRGSYNEQFF. The CDR3 nucleotides are TGTGCCAGCAGCTCGCGGGGACGTGGCTCCTACAATGAGCAGTTCTTC.